The source of this T cell receptor (beta chain) is a study of OX40 agonist ivuxolimab in advanced cancers. The wider study: The drug used for patients, ivuxolimab, was an agonistic anti-OX40 (CD134) antibody.

Patients were excluded for autoimmune disease history or systemic immunosuppression. The data were produced by immunoSEQ multiplex PCR, yet TCRdb's version contains in-frame clones alone and is incomplete. The sample yields around 27,000 clones, more than 75% seen once. CDR1 SGHVS and CDR2 FQNEAQ come from the germline V gene. V lost 5 bases to trimming and J lost 6 bases, with 28 bases between them. The CDR3 has 18 amino acids. The TCR originated in an adult with an advanced solid tumor such as melanoma, head and neck, liver or kidney cancer. The chain has TRBV7-8 and TRBJ1-1; possibly TRBD1 for D (6 bases). This specimen consisted of CD4+ or CD8+ T cells sorted from blood, obtained in a trial of the OX40 agonist ivuxolimab. CDR3 sequence: CASSARVLPTGSSSEAFF. The CDR3, as DNA: TGTGCCAGCAGCGCACGCGTACTTCCTACAGGGAGTTCGTCTGAAGCTTTCTTT. Complete variable domain (other parts from reference TRBV7-8 and TRBJ1-1): GAGVSQSPRYKVAKRGQDVALRCDPISGHVSLFWYQQALGQGPEFLTYFQNEAQLDKSGLPSDRFFAERPEGSVSTLKIQRTQQEDSAVYLCASSARVLPTGSSSEAFFGQGTRLTVV.